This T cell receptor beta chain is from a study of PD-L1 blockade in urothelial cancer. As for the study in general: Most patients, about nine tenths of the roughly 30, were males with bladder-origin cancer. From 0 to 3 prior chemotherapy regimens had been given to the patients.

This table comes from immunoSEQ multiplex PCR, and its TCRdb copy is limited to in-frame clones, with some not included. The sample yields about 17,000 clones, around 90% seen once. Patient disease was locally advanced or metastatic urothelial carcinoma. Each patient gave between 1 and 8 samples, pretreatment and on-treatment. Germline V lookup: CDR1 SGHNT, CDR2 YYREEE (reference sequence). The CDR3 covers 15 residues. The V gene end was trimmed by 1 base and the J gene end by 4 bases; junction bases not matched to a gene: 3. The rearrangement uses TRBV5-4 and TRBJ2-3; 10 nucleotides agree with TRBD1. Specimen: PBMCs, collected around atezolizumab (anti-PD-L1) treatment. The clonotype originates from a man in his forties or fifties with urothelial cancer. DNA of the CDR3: TGTGCCAGCAGCTTGATTGGACAGGGGGCAGATACGCAGTATTTT. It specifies CASSLIGQGADTQYF. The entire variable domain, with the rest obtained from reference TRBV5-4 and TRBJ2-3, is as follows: ETGVTQSPTHLIKTRGQQVTLRCSSQSGHNTVSWYQQALGQGPQFIFQYYREEENGRGNFPPRFSGLQFPNYSSELNVNALELDDSALYLCASSLIGQGADTQYFGPGTRLTVL.